The clone carrying this T cell receptor (beta chain) was seen only a few times. The record originates from a study of blood T cells in healthy people across ages. For the study at large: There was about one barcoded beta molecule captured by template switching per two T cells.

Total RNA extracted from each sample amounted to at least 5 micrograms. Alongside a J-beta primer mix, a sample-barcoded 5' primer served in a second PCR lasting about 7 to 11 cycles. TCRdb reanalysed the 5' RACE reads using MiXCR and keeps one entry per CDR3 protein. The sample has roughly 1,800,000 distinct CDR3 sequences, about 49% seen once. The CDR3 covers 15 residues. V gave up 2 bases and J gave up 3 bases, with 11 bases separating them. Germline values: CDR1 SGHTA, CDR2 FQGNSA. J is TRBJ2-4 and V is TRBV7-2; D unresolved. The sample taken for sequencing was blood. The receptor was derived from a middle-aged woman in good health. The DNA for the CDR3 is TGTGCCAGCAGCTTAAGTTTCTCCAGCAAAAACATTCAGTACTTC. As protein: CASSLSFSSKNIQYF. The whole variable domain, filled in from reference TRBV7-2 and TRBJ2-4, reads GAGVSQSPSNKVTEKGKDVELRCDPISGHTALYWYRQSLGQGLEFLIYFQGNSAPDKSGLPSDRFSAERTGGSVSTLTIQRTQQEDSAVYLCASSLSFSSKNIQYFGAGTRLSVL.